This TCR beta chain was found in a study of T cells expressing NK-cell markers. Across the study: Beta-chain profiling covered CD3+CD56+NKG2C+, CD3+CD56+NKG2C- and CD3+CD56-NKG2C+ sorted subsets. There were seven HCMV-seropositive donors and one seronegative donor among the eight sequenced. Study-wide results and limits: The CD3+CD56-NKG2C+ fraction of several donors was also led by these clonotypes. In roughly 6 donors, dominant CD3+CD56+NKG2C+ clones formed roughly 1.0-7.5% of CD8+ cells.

CDR3 size: 15 residues. Germline lookup yields CDR1 MGHRA and CDR2 YSYEKL. Turning to this clonotype: What it binds is unknown.

After re-calling the 5' RACE reads, TCRdb lists one entry per CDR3 protein, DNA absent. In total, the table holds about 260,000 distinct CDR3 sequences. This TCR derives from a woman aged 18 to 75 in good health. The chain links TRBV4-1 to TRBJ1-5; the D call of TRBD1 rests on TCRdb alone, since no DNA is present to check it. Sample: blood T cells: a sorted CD56 or NKG2C T cell subset, CD4+ or CD8+ T cells, or bulk PBMC T cells (not recorded which). CDR3 sequence: CASSQAGSGNQPQHF.